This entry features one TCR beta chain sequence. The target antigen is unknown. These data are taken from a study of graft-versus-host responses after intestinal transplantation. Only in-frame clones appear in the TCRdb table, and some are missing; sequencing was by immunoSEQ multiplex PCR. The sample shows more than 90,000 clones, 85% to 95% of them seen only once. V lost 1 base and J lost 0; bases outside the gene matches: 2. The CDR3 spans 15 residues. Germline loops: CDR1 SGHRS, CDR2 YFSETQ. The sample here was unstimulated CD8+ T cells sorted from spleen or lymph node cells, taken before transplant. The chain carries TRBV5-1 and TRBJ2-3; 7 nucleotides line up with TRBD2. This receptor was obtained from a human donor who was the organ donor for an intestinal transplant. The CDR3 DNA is TGCGCCAGCAGCTTGAGCGGGACTAGCACAGATACGCAGTATTTT. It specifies CASSLSGTSTDTQYF.